The 3 T cell receptor beta chains below were found in one sample sequenced in a study of blood T cell repertoires in COVID-19. Sequenced by immunoSEQ multiplex PCR; TCRdb stores in-frame clones only, minus some. The top ten hold more than 9% of the sample, which has about 370,000 clones, 70% to 90% seen once. The sequenced material came from peripheral blood. The receptors were gathered from a woman aged 25 to 39 with COVID-19, enrolled during active disease.

The chain is built from TRBV10-1 and TRBJ2-5; D unclear. The CDR3 extends over 10 amino acids. With 10 bases removed from V and 3 bases from J, the gap between germline ends came to 6 bases. Germline values: CDR1 WNHNN, CDR2 SYGVQD (reference sequence). CDR3 sequence: CATLKETQYF. The CDR3, as DNA: TGCGCCACCCTAAAAGAGACCCAGTACTTC.

This clone came up a few times. The gene calls are TRBV9 and TRBJ2-6; maybe TRBD1 (7 bases). The V end lost 0 bases, the J end lost 0 bases, and 13 bases lay between the germline ends. This CDR3 comprises 18 residues. Germline V gene sequence: CDR1 SGDLS, CDR2 YYNGEE. The CDR3 loop reads CASSVAGGLSSGANVLTF. CDR3 DNA sequence: TGTGCCAGCAGCGTAGCAGGGGGACTCAGCTCTGGGGCCAACGTCCTGACTTTC.

This sequence joins TRBV28 and TRBJ2-7; 9 bases are shared with TRBD2. Germline-derived CDR1 and CDR2 are MDHEN and SYDVKM. This CDR3 is built from 12 residues. V shed 11 bases and J 3 bases; nucleotides not matched to a gene: 5. The CDR3 DNA sequence: TGTGCCCCCTTGACTAGCGGCTACGAGCAGTACTTC. Its translation is CAPLTSGYEQYF. The variable domain in full, completed from reference TRBV28 and TRBJ2-7, reads DVKVTQSSRYLVKRTGEKVFLECVQDMDHENMFWYRQDPGLGLRLIYFSYDVKMKEKGDIPEGYSVSREKKERFSLILESASTNQTSMYLCAPLTSGYEQYFGPGTRLTVT.